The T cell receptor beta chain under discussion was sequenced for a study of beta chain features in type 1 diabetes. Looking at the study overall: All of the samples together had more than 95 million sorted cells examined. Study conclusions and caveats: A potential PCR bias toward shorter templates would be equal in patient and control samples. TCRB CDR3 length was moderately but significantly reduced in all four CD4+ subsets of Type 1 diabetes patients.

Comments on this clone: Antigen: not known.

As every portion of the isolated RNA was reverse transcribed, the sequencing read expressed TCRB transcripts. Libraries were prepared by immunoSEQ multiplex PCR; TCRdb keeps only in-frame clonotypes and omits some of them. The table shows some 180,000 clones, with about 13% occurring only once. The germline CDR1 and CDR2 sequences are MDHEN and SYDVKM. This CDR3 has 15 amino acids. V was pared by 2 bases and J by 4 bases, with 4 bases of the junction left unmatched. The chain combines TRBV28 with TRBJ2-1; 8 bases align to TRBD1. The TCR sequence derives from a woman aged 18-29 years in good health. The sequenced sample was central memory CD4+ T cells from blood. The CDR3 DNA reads TGTGCCAGCAGTTTAAGGAACAGGGGGTACAATGAGCAGTTCTTC. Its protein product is CASSLRNRGYNEQFF.